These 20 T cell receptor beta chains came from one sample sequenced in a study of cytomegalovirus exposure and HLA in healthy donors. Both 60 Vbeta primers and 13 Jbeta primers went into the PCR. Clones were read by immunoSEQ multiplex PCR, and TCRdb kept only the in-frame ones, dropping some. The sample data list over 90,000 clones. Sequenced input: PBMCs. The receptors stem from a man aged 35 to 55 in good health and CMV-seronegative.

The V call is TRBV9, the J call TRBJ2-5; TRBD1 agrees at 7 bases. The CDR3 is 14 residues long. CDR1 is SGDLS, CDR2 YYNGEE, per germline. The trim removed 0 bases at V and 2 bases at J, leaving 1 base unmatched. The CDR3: CASSVGTGQETQYF. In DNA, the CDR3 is TGTGCCAGCAGCGTAGGGACAGGACAAGAGACCCAGTACTTC.

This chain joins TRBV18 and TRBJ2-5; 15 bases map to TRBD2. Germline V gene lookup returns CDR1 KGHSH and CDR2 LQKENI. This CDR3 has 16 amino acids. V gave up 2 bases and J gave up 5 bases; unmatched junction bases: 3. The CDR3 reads CASSPNGLAGGETQYF. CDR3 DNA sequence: TGTGCCAGCTCACCAAACGGACTAGCGGGGGGGGAGACCCAGTACTTC.

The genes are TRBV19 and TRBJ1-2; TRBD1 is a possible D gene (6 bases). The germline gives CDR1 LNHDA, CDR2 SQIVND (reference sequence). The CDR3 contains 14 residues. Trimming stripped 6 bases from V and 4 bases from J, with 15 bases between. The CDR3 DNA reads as TGTGCCAGTAGGAGGATACAGGGTGCCTATGGCTACACCTTC. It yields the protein CASRRIQGAYGYTF.

This CDR3 is CASTPLGAGSYNEQFF. As DNA, the CDR3 is TGTGCCAGCACCCCATTAGGTGCAGGGTCCTACAATGAGCAGTTCTTC. This chain joins TRBV27 and TRBJ2-1; possibly TRBD1 for D (5 bases). CDR1 is MNHEY and CDR2 is SMNVEV in the germline V gene (reference sequence). V was pared by 7 bases and J by 1 base, with 17 bases between. The CDR3 runs 16 residues.

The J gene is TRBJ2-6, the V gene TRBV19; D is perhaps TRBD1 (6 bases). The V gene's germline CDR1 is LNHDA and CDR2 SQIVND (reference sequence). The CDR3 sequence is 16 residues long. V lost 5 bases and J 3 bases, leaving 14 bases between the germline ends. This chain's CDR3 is CASSLGGARGANVLTF. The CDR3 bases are TGTGCCAGTAGTCTAGGGGGAGCTCGTGGGGCCAACGTCCTGACTTTC. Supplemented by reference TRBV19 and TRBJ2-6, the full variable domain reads DGGITQSPKYLFRKEGQNVTLSCEQNLNHDAMYWYRQDPGQGLRLIYYSQIVNDFQKGDIAEGYSVSREKKESFPLTVTSAQKNPTAFYLCASSLGGARGANVLTFGAGSRLTVL.

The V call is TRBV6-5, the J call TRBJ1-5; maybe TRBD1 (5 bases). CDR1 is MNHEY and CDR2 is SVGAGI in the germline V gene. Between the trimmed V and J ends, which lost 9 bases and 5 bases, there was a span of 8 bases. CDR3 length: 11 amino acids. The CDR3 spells CARGGDQPQHF. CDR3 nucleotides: TGTGCCAGGGGGGGGGATCAGCCCCAGCATTTT.

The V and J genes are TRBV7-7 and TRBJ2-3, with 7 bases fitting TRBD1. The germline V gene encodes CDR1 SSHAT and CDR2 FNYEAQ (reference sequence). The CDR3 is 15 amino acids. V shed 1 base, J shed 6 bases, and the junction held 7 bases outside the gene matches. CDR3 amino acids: CASSLGTGERDTQYF. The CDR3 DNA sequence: TGTGCCAGCAGCTTAGGGACAGGCGAAAGGGATACGCAGTATTTT. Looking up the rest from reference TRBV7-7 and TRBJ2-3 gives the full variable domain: GAGVSQSPRYKVTKRGQDVTLRCDPISSHATLYWYQQALGQGPEFLTYFNYEAQPDKSGLPSDRFSAERPEGSISTLTIQRTEQRDSAMYRCASSLGTGERDTQYFGPGTRLTVL.

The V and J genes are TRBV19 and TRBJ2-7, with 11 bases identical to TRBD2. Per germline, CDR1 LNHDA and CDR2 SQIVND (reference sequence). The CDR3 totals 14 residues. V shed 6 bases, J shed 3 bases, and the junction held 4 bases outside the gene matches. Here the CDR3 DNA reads TGTGCCAGTAGCCGAGGGACTAGCGGCTACGAGCAGTACTTC. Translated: CASSRGTSGYEQYF.

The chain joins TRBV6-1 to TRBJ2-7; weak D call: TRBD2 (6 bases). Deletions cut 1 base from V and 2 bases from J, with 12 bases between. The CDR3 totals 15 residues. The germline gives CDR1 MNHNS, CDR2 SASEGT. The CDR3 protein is CASSEGLGSTYEQYF. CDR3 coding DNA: TGTGCCAGCAGTGAAGGACTAGGGTCTACCTACGAGCAGTACTTC.

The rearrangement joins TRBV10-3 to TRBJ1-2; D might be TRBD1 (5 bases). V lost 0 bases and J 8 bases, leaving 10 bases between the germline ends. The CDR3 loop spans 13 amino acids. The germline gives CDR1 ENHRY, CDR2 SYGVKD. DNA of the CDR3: TGTGCCATCAGTGAGTCGACAGCTATGGGCTACACCTTC. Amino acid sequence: CAISESTAMGYTF.

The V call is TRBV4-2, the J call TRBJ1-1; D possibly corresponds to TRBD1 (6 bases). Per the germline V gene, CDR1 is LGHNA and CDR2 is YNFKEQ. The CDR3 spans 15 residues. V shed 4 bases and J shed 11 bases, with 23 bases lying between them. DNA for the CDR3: TGTGCCAGCAGCCGGACAGCGGAGACGGTCTTGGGTGCTTTCTTT. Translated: CASSRTAETVLGAFF.

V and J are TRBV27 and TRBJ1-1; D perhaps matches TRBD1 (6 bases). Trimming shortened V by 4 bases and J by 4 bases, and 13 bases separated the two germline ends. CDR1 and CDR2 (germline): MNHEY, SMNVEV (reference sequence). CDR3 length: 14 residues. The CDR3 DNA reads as TGTGCCAGCAGTTGGGGGGGCGGAAGCACTGAAGCTTTCTTT. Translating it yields CASSWGGGSTEAFF.

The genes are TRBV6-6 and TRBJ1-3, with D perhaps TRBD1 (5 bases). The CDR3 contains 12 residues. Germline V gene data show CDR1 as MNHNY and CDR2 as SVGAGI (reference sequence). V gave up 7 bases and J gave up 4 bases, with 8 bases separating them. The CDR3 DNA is TGTGCCAGCACAGGGAACGGAAACACCATATATTTT. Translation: CASTGNGNTIYF.

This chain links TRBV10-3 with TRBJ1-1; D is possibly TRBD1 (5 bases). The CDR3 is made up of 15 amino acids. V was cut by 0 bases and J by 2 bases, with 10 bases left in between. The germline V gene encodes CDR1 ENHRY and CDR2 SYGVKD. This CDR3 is CAISESTAINTEAFF. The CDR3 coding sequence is TGTGCCATCAGTGAGTCGACAGCTATAAACACTGAAGCTTTCTTT.

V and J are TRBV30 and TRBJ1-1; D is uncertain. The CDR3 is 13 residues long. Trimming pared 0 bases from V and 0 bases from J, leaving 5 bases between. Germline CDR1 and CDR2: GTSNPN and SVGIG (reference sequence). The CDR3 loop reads CAWSVALNTEAFF. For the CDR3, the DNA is TGTGCCTGGAGTGTAGCACTGAACACTGAAGCTTTCTTT.

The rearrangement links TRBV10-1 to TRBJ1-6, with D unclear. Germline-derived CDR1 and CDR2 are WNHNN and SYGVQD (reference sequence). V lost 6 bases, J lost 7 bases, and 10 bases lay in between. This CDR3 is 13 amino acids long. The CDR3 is CASSPDGNSPLHF. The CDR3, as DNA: TGCGCCAGCAGCCCTGACGGGAATTCACCCCTCCACTTT.

CDR3 sequence: CASSSGGGQGRYEQYF. The CDR3 DNA sequence: TGTGCCAGCAGCTCCGGGGGGGGACAGGGGAGGTACGAGCAGTACTTC. V gene TRBV7-8 combines with J gene TRBJ2-5; 10 nucleotides align to TRBD1. The J call may be incorrect, as the DNA end agrees better with TRBJ2-7. Per germline, CDR1 SGHVS and CDR2 FQNEAQ. The CDR3 runs to 16 residues.

The CDR3 loop is CASSQDLTSGYEQYF. For the CDR3, the DNA is TGCGCCAGCAGCCAAGATTTGACTAGCGGATACGAGCAGTACTTC. The chain joins TRBV4-3 to TRBJ2-7; 9 bases match TRBD2. Looked up from germline, CDR1 is LGHNA and CDR2 is YSLEER. This CDR3 is 15 amino acids long. V shed 0 bases and J 4 bases; nucleotides not matched to a gene: 4.

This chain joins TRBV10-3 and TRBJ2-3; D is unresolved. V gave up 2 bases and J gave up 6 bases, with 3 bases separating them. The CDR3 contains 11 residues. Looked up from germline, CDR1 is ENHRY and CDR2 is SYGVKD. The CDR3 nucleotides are TGTGCCATCAGTGAGCTGGATACGCAGTATTTT. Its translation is CAISELDTQYF.

CDR3 in amino acids: CASSSRVYEQYF. The DNA of the CDR3 is TGTGCCAGCAGCTCCAGGGTCTACGAGCAGTACTTC. J is TRBJ2-7 and V is TRBV11-2; TRBD1 might be the D (5 bases). The CDR3 sequence is 12 residues long. V lost 4 bases to trimming and J lost 3 bases, with 7 bases between them. Per the germline V gene, CDR1 is SGHAT and CDR2 is FQNNGV.